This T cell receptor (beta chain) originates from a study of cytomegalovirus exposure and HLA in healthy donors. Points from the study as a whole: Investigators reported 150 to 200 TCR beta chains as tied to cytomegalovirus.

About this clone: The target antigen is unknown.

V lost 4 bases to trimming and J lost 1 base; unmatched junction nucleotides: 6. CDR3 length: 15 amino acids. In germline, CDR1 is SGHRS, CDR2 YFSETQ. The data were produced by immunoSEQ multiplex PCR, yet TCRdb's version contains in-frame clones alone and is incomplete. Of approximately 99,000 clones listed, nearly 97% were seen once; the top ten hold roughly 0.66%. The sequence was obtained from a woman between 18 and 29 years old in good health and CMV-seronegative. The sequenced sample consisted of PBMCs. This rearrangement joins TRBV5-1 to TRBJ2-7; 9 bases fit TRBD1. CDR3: CASSPNDRGSYEQYF. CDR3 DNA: TGCGCCAGCAGCCCAAACGACAGGGGGTCCTACGAGCAGTACTTC.